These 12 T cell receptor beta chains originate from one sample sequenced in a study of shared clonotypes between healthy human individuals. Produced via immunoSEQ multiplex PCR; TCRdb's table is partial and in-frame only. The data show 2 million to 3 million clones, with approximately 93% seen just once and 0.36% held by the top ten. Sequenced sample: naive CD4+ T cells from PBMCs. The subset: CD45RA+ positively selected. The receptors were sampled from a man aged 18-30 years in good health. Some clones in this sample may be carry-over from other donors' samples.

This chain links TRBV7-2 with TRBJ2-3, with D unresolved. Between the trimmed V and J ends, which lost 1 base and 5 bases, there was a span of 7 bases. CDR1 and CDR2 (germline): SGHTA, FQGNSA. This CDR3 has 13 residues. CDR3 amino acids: CASSLGSGDTQYF. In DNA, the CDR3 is TGTGCCAGCAGCTTAGGGTCGGGAGATACGCAGTATTTT.

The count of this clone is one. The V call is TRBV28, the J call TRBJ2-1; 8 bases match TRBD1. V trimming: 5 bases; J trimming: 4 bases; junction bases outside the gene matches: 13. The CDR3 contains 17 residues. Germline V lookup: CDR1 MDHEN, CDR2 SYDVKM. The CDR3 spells CASSRPTGDTRYNEQFF. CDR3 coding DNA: TGTGCCAGCAGTCGCCCGACAGGGGACACTCGGTACAATGAGCAGTTCTTC. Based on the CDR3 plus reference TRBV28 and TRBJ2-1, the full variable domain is DVKVTQSSRYLVKRTGEKVFLECVQDMDHENMFWYRQDPGLGLRLIYFSYDVKMKEKGDIPEGYSVSREKKERFSLILESASTNQTSMYLCASSRPTGDTRYNEQFFGPGTRLTVL.

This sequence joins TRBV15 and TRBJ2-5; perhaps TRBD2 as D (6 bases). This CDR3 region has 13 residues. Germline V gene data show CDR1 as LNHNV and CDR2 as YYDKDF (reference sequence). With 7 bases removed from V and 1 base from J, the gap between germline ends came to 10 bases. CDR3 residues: CATKRRVQETQYF. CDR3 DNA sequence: TGTGCCACCAAGCGGAGGGTCCAAGAGACCCAGTACTTC.

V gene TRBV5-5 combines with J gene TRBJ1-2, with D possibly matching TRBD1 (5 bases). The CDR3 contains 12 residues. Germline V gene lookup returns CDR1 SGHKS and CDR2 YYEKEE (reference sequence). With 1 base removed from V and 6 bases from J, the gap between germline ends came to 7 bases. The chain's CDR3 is CASSLKGNGYTF. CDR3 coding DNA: TGTGCCAGCAGCTTGAAGGGGAATGGCTACACCTTC.

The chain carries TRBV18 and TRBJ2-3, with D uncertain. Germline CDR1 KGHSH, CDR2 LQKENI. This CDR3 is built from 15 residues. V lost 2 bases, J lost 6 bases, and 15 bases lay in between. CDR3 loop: CASSPSTVPHDTQYF. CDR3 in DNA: TGTGCCAGCTCACCATCGACGGTCCCTCATGATACGCAGTATTTT.

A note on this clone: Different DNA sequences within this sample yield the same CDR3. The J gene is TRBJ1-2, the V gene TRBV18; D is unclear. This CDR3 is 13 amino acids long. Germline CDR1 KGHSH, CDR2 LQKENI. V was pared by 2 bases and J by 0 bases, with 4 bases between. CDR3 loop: CASSPGPNYGYTF. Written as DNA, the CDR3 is TGTGCCAGCTCACCAGGGCCTAACTATGGCTACACCTTC.

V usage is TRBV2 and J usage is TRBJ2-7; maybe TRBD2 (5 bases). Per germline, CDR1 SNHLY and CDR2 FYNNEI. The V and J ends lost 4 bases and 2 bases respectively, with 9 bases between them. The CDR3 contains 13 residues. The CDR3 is CASSGYGTYEQYF. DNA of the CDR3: TGTGCCAGCAGTGGTTACGGGACCTACGAGCAGTACTTC.

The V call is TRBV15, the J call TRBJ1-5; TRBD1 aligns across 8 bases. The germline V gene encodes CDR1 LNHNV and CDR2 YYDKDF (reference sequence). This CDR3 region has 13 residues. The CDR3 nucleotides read TGTTCCTTGGCAGGGGGCTACAATCAGCCCCAGCATTTT. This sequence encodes CSLAGGYNQPQHF.

CDR3 sequence (DNA): TGCAGCGTTGGTGGGCAATGGGCATACGAGCAGTACTTC. It translates to CSVGGQWAYEQYF. The V gene is TRBV29-1, the J gene TRBJ2-7; D is ambiguous. Deletions cut 4 bases from V and 4 bases from J, with 14 bases between. The CDR3 has 13 residues. Germline CDR1 SQVTM, CDR2 ANQGSEA.

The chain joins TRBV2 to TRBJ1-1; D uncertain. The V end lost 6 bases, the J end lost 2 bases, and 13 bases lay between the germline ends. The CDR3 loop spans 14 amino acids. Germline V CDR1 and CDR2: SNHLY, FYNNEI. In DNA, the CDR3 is TGTGCCAGCAGAGCAACCCGAGGAAACACTGAAGCTTTCTTT. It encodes CASRATRGNTEAFF.

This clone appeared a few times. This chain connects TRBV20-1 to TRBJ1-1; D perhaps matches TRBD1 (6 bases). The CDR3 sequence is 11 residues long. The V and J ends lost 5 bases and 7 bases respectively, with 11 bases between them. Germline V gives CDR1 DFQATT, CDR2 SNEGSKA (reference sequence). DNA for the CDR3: TGCAGTGCTTACAGGGTACGTGAAGCTTTCTTT. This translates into CSAYRVREAFF.

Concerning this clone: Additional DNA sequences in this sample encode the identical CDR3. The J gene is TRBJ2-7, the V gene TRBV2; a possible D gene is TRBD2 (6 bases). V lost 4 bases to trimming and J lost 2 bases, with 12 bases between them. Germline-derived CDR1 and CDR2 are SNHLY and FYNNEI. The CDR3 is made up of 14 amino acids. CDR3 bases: TGTGCCAGCAGTGGCCAGGGAGGCCCCTACGAGCAGTACTTC. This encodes CASSGQGGPYEQYF.